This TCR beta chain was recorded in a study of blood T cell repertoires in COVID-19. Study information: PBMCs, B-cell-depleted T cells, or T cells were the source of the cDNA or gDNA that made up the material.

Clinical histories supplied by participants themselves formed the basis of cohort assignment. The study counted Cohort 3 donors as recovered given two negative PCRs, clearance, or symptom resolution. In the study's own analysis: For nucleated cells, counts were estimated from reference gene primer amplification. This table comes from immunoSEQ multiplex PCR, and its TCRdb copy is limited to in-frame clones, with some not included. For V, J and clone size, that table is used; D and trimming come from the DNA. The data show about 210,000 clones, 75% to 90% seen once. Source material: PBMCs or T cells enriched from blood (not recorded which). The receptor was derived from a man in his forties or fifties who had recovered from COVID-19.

CDR3: CASSPGRGGYEQYF. The CDR3 nucleotides read TGTGCCAGCAGCCCCGGGAGGGGGGGCTACGAGCAGTACTTC. The chain joins TRBV6-6 to TRBJ2-7; TRBD2 matches at 8 bases. Trimming at V came to 6 bases and at J to 3 bases, leaving 7 bases not matched to a gene. The V gene's germline CDR1 is MNHNY and CDR2 SVGAGI (reference sequence). The CDR3 sequence is 14 residues long.